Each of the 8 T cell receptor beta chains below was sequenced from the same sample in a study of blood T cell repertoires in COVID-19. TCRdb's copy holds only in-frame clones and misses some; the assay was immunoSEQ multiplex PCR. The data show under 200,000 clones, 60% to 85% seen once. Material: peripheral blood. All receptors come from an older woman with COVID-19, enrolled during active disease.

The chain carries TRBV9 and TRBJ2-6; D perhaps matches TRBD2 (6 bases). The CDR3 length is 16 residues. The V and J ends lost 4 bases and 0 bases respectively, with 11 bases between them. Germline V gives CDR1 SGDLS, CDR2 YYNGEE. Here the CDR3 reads CASSRRGGSGANVLTF. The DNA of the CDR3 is TGTGCCAGCAGCAGGCGGGGAGGCTCTGGGGCCAACGTCCTGACTTTC.

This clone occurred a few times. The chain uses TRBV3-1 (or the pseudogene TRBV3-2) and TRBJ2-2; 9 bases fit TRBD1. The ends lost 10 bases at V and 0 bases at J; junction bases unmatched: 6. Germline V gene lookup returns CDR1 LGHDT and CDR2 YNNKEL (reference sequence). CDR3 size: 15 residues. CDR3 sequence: CANRDRATNTGELFF. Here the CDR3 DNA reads TGTGCCAACCGGGACAGGGCTACGAACACCGGGGAGCTGTTTTTT.

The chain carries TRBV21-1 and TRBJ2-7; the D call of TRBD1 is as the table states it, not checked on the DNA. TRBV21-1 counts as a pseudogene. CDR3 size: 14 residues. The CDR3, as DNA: TGTGCCAGCAGCGGGACAGCTCCGGTCTACGAGCAGTACGTC. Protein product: CASSGTAPVYEQYV.

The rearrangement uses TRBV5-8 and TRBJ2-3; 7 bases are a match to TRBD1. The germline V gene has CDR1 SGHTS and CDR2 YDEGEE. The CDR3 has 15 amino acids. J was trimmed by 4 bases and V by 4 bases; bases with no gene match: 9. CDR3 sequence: CASSPDRAVADTQYF. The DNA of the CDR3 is TGTGCCAGCAGCCCTGACAGGGCAGTGGCAGATACGCAGTATTTT.

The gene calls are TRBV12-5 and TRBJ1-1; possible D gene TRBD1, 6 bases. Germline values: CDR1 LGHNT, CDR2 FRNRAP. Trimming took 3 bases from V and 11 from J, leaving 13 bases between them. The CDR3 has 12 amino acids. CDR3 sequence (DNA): TGTGCTAGTGGTTTCAGTCAGGGGAAGGCTTTCTTT. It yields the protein CASGFSQGKAFF.

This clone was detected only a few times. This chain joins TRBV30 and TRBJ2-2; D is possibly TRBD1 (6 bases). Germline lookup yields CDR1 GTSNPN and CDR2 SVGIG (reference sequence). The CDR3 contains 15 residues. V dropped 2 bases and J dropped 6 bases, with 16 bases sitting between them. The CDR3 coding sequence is TGTGCCTGGAGTTTGCAGGGGTGGTCCGCCGGGGAGCTGTTTTTT. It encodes CAWSLQGWSAGELFF.

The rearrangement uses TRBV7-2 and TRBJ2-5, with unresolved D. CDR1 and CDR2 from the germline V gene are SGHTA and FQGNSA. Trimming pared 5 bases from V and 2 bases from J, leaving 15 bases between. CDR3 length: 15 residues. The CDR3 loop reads CASSVRLPPQETQYF. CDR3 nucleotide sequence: TGTGCCAGCAGCGTTCGACTCCCACCTCAAGAGACCCAGTACTTC.

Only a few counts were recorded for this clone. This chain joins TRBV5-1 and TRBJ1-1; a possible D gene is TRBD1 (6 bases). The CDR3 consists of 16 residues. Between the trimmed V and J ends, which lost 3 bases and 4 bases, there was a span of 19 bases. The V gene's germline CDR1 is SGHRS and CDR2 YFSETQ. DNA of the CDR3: TGCGCCAGCAGCTCAAACCCACAGGGTGGGGGCACTGAAGCTTTCTTT. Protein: CASSSNPQGGGTEAFF. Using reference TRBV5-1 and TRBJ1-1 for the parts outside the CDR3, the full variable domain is KAGVTQTPRYLIKTRGQQVTLSCSPISGHRSVSWYQQTPGQGLQFLFEYFSETQRNKGNFPGRFSGRQFSNSRSEMNVSTLELGDSALYLCASSSNPQGGGTEAFFGQGTRLTVV.